Reported below is one TCR beta chain. The antigen remains undetermined. The source of the sample is a study of shared clonotypes between healthy human individuals. Whole-study results and caveats: Shared clonotypes across all four donors exceeded non-shared ones in generation probability.

V lost 7 bases, J lost 2 bases, and 16 bases lay in between. CDR3 length: 14 residues. The germline CDR1 and CDR2 sequences are GTSNPN and SVGIG (reference sequence). The assay was immunoSEQ multiplex PCR, and TCRdb's table has in-frame clones only and misses some. The table records approximately 2.5 million clones, roughly 93% of them present only once. Adult Caucasians living in Nashville, Tennessee made up all of the donors. From CD4+ cells came CD45RA+ naive and CD45RA-negative memory subsets. The receptor was isolated from a man younger than 35 in good health. Some clones in this sample may be carry-over from other donors' samples. The sequenced sample was naive CD4+ T cells from PBMCs. Subset specified: CD45RA+ positively selected. The chain uses TRBV30 and TRBJ2-3, with D maybe TRBD1 (6 bases). The CDR3 sequence: CALYRDIDTDTQYF. CDR3 nucleotides: TGTGCCTTGTACCGGGACATTGACACAGATACGCAGTATTTT.